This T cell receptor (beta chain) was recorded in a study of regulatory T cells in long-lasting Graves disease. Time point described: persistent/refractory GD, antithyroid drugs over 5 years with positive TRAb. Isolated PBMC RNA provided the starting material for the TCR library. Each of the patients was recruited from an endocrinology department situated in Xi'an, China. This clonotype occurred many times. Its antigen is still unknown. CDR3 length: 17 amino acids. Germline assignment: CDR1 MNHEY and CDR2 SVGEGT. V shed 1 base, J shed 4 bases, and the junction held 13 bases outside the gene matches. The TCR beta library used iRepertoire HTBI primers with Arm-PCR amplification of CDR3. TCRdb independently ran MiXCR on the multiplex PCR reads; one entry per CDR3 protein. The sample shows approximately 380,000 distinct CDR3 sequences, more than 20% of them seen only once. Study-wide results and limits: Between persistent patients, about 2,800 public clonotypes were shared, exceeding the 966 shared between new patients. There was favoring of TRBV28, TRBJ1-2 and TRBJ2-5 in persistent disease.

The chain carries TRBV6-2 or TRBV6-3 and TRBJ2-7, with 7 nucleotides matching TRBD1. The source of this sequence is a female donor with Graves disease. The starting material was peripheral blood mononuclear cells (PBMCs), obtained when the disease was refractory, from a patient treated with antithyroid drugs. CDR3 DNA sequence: TGTGCCAGCAGTTACTACCCCACAGGGGAAGGATCATACGAGCAGTACTTC. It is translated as CASSYYPTGEGSYEQYF.